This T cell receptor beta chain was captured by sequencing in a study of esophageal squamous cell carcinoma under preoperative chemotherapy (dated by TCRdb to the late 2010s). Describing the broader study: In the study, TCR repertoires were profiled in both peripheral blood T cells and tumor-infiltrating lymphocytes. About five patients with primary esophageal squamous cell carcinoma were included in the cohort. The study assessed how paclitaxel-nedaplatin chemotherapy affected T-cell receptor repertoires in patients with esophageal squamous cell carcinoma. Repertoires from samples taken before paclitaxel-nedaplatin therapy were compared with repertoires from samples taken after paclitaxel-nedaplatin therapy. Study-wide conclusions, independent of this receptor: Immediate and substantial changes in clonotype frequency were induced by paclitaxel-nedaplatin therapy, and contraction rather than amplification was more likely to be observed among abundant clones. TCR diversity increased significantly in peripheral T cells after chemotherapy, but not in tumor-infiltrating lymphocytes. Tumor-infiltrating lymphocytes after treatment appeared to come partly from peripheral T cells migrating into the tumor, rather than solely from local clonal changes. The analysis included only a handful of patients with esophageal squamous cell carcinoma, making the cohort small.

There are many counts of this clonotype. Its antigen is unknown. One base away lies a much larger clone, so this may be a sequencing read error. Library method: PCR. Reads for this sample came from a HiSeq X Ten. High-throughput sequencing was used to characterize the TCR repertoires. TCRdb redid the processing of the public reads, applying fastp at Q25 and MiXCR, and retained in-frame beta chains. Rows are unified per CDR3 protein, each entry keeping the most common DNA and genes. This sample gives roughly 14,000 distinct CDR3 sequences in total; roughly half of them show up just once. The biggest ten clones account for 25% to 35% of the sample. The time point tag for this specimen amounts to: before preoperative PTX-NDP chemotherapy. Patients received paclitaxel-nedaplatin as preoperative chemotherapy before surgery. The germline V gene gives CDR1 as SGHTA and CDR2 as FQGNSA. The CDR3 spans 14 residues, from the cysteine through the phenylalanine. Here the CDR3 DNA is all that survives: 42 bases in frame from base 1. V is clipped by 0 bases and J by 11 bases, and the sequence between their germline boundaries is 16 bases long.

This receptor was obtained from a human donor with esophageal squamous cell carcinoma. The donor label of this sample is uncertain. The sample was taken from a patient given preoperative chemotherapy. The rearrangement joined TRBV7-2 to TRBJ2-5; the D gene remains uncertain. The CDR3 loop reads CASSLANSYNEQYF. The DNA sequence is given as TGTGCCAGCAGCTTAGCCAACAGCTACAATGAGCAGTACTTC.